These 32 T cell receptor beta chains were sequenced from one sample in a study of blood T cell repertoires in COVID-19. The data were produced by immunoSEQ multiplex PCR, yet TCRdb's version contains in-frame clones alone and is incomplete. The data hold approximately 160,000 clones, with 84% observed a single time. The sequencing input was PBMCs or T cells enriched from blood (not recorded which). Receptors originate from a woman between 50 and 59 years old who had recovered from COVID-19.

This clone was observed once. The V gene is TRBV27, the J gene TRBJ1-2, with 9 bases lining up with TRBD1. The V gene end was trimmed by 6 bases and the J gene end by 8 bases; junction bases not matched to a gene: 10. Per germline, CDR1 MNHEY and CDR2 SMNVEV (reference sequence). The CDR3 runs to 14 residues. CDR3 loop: CASRGTGRTSGYTF. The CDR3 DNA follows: TGTGCCAGCAGAGGGACAGGGCGAACTAGCGGCTACACCTTC.

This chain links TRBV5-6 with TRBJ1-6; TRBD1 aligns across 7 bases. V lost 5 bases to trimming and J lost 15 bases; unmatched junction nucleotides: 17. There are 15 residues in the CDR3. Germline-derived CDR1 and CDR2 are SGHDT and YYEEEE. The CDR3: CASSLRGLLGMGLHF. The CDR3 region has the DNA TGTGCCAGCAGTTTGAGGGGGCTCCTGGGGATGGGCCTCCACTTT.

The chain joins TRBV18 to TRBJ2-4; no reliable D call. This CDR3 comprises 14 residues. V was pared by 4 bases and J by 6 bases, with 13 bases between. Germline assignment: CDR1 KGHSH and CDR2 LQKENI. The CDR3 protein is CASSLVLDPNIQYF. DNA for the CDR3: TGTGCCAGCTCACTGGTTCTAGACCCAAACATTCAGTACTTC.

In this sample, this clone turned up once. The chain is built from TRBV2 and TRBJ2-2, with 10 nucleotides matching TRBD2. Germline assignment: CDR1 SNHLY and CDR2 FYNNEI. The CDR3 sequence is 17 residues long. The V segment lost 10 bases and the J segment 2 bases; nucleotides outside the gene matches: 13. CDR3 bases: TGTGCCACCACTCCCCCTCTAGCGGGGGTAAACACCGGGGAGCTGTTTTTT. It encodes CATTPPLAGVNTGELFF.

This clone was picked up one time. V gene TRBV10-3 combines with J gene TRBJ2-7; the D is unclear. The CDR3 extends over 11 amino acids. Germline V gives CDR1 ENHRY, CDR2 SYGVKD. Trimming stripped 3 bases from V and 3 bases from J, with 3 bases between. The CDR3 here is CAISDHYEQYF. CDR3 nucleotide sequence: TGTGCCATCAGTGACCACTACGAGCAGTACTTC.

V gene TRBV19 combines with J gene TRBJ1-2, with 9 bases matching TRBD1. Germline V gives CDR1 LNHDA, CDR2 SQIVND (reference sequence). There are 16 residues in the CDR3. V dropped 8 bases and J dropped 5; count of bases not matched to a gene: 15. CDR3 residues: CASSFLQGASLYGYTF. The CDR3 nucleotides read TGTGCCAGTTCCTTTTTACAGGGGGCGTCCCTATATGGCTACACCTTC.

The CDR3 region is CASSLGLAGRNEQFF. Here the CDR3 DNA reads TGTGCCAGCAGCTTAGGACTAGCGGGGCGCAATGAGCAGTTCTTC. V and J are TRBV5-6 and TRBJ2-1, with 12 bases aligning to TRBD2. CDR1 is SGHDT and CDR2 is YYEEEE in the germline V gene. This CDR3 region has 15 residues. V shed 2 bases, J shed 6 bases, and the junction held 3 bases outside the gene matches.

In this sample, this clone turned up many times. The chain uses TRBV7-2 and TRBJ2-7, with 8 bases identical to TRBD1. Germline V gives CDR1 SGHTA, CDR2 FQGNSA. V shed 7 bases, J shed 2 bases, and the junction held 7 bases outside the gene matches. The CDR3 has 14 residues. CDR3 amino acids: CASIPGTGPYEQYF. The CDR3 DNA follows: TGTGCCAGCATACCCGGGACAGGTCCCTACGAGCAGTACTTC. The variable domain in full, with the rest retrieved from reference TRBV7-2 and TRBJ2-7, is GAGVSQSPSNKVTEKGKDVELRCDPISGHTALYWYRQSLGQGLEFLIYFQGNSAPDKSGLPSDRFSAERTGGSVSTLTIQRTQQEDSAVYLCASIPGTGPYEQYFGPGTRLTVT.

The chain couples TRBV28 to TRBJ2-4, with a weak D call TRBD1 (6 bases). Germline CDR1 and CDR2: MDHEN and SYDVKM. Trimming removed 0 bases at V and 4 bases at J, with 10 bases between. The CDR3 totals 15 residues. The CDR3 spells CASSLWTGQKNIQYF. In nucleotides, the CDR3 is TGTGCCAGCAGTTTATGGACCGGACAGAAAAACATTCAGTACTTC.

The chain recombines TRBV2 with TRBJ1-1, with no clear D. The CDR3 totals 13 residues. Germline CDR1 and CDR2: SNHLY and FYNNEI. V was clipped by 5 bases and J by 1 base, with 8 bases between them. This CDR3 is CASSRGENTEAFF. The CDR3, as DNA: TGTGCCAGCAGTCGTGGAGAGAACACTGAAGCTTTCTTT.

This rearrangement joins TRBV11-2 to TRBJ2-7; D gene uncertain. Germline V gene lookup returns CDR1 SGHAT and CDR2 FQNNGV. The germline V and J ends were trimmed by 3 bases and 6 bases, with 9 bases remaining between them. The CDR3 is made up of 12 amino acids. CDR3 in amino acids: CASSLSFGEQYF. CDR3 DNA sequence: TGTGCCAGCAGCTTGTCGTTCGGCGAGCAGTACTTC.

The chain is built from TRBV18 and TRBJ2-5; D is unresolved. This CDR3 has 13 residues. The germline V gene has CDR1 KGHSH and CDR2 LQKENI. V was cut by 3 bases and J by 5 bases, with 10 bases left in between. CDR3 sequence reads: CASSPAGAETQYF. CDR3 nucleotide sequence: TGTGCCAGCTCACCCGCTGGAGCGGAGACCCAGTACTTC.

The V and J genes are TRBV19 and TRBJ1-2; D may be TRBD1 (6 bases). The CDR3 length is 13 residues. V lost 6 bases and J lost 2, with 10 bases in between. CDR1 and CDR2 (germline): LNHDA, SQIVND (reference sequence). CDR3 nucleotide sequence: TGTGCCAGTAGCAGGGGTCACAACTATGGCTACACCTTC. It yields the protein CASSRGHNYGYTF.

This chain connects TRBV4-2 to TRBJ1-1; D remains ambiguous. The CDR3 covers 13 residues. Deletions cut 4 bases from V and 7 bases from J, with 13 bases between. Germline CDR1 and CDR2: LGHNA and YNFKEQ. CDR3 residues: CASSRQEGDEAFF. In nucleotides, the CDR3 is TGTGCCAGCAGCCGTCAAGAGGGTGATGAAGCTTTCTTT.

This CDR3 is CAIKRQGETEAFF. CDR3 in DNA: TGTGCCATCAAACGACAGGGGGAAACTGAAGCTTTCTTT. The V gene is TRBV10-3, the J gene TRBJ1-1; 9 bases are shared with TRBD1. V dropped 7 bases and J dropped 5; count of bases not matched to a gene: 5. Germline V CDR1 and CDR2: ENHRY, SYGVKD. The CDR3 is 13 residues long.

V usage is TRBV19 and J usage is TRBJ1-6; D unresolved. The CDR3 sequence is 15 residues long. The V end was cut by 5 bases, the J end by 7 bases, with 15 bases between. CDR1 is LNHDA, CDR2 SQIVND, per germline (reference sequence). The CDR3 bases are TGTGCCAGTAGTTGGGTGAGAACAGAGAATTCACCCCTCCACTTT. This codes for CASSWVRTENSPLHF.

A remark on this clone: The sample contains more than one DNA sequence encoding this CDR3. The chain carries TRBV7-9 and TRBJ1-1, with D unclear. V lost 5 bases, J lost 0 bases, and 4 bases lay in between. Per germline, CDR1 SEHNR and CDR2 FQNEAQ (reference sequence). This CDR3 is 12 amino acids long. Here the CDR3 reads CASSPLNTEAFF. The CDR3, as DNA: TGTGCCAGCAGCCCTTTGAACACTGAAGCTTTCTTT.

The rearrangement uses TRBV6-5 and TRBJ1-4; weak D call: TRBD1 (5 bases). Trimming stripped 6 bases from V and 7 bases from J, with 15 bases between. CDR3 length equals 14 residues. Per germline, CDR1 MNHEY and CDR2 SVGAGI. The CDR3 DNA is TGTGCCAGCAGGTCCCTAGACAGAGGTGAAAAACTGTTTTTT. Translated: CASRSLDRGEKLFF.

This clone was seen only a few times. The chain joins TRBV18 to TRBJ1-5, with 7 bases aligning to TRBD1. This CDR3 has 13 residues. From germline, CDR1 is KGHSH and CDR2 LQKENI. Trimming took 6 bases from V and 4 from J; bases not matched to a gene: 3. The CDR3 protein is CASSSTGNQPQHF. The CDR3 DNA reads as TGTGCCAGCTCCTCGACAGGGAATCAGCCCCAGCATTTT.

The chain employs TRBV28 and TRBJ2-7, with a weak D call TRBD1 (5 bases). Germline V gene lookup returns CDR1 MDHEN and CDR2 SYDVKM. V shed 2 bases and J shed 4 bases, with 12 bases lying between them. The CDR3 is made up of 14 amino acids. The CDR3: CASSLVGRAYEQYF. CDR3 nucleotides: TGTGCCAGCAGTTTAGTCGGCAGGGCTTACGAGCAGTACTTC.

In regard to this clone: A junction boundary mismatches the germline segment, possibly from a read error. Here the CDR3 DNA reads TGTGCCAGCAGCCCCGGGACATGGGCGGACTTC. Encoded protein: CASSPGTWADF. The chain combines TRBV7-9 with TRBJ2-4, with D possibly TRBD1 on 6 matching bases. CDR1 SEHNR and CDR2 FQNEAQ come from the germline V gene (reference sequence). The CDR3 covers 11 residues.

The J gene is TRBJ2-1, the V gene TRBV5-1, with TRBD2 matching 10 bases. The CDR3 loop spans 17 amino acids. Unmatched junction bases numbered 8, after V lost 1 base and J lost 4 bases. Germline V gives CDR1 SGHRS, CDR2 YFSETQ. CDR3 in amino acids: CASSLSPSGGQYNEQFF. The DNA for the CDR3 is TGCGCCAGCAGCTTGTCCCCTAGCGGGGGCCAGTACAATGAGCAGTTCTTC.

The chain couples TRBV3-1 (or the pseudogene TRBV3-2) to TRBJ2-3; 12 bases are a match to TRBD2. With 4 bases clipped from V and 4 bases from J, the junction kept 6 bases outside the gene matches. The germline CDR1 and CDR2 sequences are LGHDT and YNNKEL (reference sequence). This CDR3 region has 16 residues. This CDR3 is CASSLSSGGASDTQYF. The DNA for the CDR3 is TGTGCCAGCAGCCTCTCTAGCGGGGGGGCATCAGATACGCAGTATTTT.

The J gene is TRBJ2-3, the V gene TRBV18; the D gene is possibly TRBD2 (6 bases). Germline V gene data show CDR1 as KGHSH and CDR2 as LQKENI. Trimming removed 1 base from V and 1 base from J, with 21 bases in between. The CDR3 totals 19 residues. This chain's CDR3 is CASSPLPLLQERGTDTQYF. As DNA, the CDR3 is TGTGCCAGCTCACCACTCCCCCTTCTCCAGGAGCGGGGCACAGATACGCAGTATTTT.

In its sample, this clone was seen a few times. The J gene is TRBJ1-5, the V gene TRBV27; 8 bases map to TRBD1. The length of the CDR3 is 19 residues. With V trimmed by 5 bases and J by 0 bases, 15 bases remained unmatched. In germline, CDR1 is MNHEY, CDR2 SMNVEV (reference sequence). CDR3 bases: TGTGCCAGCAGTACCATCGGACAGGGAGGGCCTTATAGCAATCAGCCCCAGCATTTT. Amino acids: CASSTIGQGGPYSNQPQHF.

CDR3 amino acids: CASSPHRAYEQYF. The DNA for the CDR3 is TGTGCCAGCAGTCCACACAGGGCATACGAGCAGTACTTC. This rearrangement joins TRBV12-3 or TRBV12-4 to TRBJ2-7; TRBD1 might be the D (6 bases). Trimming shortened V by 5 bases and J by 4 bases, and 12 bases separated the two germline ends. This CDR3 region has 13 residues.

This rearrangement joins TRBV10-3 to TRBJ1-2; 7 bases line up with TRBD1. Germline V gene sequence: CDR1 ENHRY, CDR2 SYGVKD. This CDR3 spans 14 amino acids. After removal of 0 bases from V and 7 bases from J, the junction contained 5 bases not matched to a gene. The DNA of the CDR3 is TGTGCCATCAGTGAGTCGAGGGGGCAGGGTGGCTACACCTTC. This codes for CAISESRGQGGYTF.

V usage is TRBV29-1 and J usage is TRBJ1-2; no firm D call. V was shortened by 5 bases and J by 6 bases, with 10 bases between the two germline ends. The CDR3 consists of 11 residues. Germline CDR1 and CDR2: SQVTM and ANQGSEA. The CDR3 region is CSVQGQDGYTF. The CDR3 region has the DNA TGCAGCGTTCAAGGCCAGGATGGCTACACCTTC. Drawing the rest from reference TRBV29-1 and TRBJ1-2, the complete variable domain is SAVISQKPSRDICQRGTSLTIQCQVDSQVTMMFWYRQQPGQSLTLIATANQGSEATYESGFVIDKFPISRPNLTFSTLTVSNMSPEDSSIYLCSVQGQDGYTFGSGTRLTVV.

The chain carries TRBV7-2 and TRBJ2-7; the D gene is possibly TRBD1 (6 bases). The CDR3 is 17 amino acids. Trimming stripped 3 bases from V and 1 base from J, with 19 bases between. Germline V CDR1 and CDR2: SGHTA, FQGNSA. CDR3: CASSLATSAGASYEQYF. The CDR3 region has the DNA TGTGCCAGCAGCTTGGCAACCTCGGCAGGGGCTTCCTACGAGCAGTACTTC.

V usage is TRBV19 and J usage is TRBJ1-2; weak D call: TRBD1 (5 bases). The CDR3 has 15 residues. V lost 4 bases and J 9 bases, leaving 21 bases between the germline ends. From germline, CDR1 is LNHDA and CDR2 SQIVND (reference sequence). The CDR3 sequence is CASSTARTPLVSYTF. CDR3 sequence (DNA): TGTGCCAGTAGTACCGCAAGGACACCCCTAGTTAGCTACACCTTC. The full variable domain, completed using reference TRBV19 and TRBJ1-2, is DGGITQSPKYLFRKEGQNVTLSCEQNLNHDAMYWYRQDPGQGLRLIYYSQIVNDFQKGDIAEGYSVSREKKESFPLTVTSAQKNPTAFYLCASSTARTPLVSYTFGSGTRLTVV.

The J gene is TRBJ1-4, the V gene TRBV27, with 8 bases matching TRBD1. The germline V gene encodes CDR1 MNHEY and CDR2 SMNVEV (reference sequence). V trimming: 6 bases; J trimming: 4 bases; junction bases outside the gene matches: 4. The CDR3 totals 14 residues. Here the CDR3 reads CASRYRGDNEKLFF. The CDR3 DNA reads TGTGCCAGCAGGTACAGGGGGGATAATGAAAAACTGTTTTTT.

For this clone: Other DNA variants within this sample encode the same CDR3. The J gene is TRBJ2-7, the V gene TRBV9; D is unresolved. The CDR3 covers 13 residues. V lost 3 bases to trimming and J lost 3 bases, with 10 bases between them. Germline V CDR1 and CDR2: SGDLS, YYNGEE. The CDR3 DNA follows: TGTGCCAGCAGCGGTCTCGTCGGCTACGAGCAGTACTTC. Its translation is CASSGLVGYEQYF.